The present TCR beta chain was sequenced within a study of technical replicates of blood from a few donors listed by TCRdb under 2017. Library generation was performed with the immunoSEQ multiplex PCR assay. TCRdb obtained this table from immuneACCESS and retained in-frame rearrangements with V and J assigned. These tables miss some clones; where compared with another copy, unresolved V genes account for less than half of the shortfall, and the remainder is unexplained. The sample table holds around 68,000 clones, of which roughly 91% were seen once. The ten largest make up less than 0.4% of the sample. Clipping removes 3 bases from V and 4 bases from J, with 1 as the unmatched junction base count. There are 14 amino acids in the CDR3, from cysteine to phenylalanine inclusive. The kept DNA is CDR3 alone, 42 bases in frame from the first base. CDR1 and CDR2 are drawn from the germline V gene (reference sequence): LNHDA, SQIVND.

About this clone: Its antigen is still unknown. Base qualities are not provided; no much larger clone lies one nucleotide away. Other nucleotide sequences in the sample specify the same CDR3.

Material: T cells isolated from PBMCs. The sequence derives from a human donor in good health. Some clones in this sample may be carry-over from other donors' samples. In this chain, TRBV19 is recombined with TRBJ2-7; the central 12 bases match TRBD2. Here the CDR3 is given as CASSILAGGYEQYF. At the DNA level, the sequence is TGTGCCAGTAGTATCCTAGCGGGAGGGTACGAGCAGTACTTC.